Listed here are 12 T cell receptor beta chains from one sample, sequenced in a study of T cell clonality in common variable immunodeficiency. Here immunoSEQ multiplex PCR was the method, and the copy in TCRdb shows in-frame clones only, minus some. The specimen gives tens of thousands of clones without singletons; the ten biggest hold around 3%. The sample was peripheral blood mononuclear cells. These receptors were obtained from a person aged 18 to 75 in good health.

This clone was seen many times. Sequencing ends 3 residues short of the CDR3 end; the germline J gene provides the rest. The chain combines TRBV20-1 with TRBJ2-3; 13 bases fit TRBD2. There are 15 residues in the CDR3. After removal of 1 base from V and 4 bases from J, the junction contained 2 bases not matched to a gene. CDR1 is DFQATT and CDR2 is SNEGSKA in the germline V gene (reference sequence). CDR3 DNA (partial): TGCAGTGCTAGAGGGACTAGCGGGAGTGCAGATACG. Translating it yields CSARGTSGSADT. The whole CDR3 is CSARGTSGSADTQYF.

This clone has a count of ten or more. The sequenced part of the CDR3 DNA is TGCAGTGCTAGCAGGAGCTCCTATAATTCACCC. Translation: CSASRSSYNSP. The full CDR3 protein is CSASRSSYNSPLHF. The chain combines TRBV20-1 with TRBJ1-6; D is undetermined. The read terminates 3 residues before the CDR3 end, so the remaining end is supplied by the germline J gene. Trimming removed 3 bases from V and 0 bases from J, with 6 bases in between. The CDR3 totals 14 residues. The germline CDR1 and CDR2 sequences are DFQATT and SNEGSKA (reference sequence).

This clone was seen repeatedly, ten times or more. The read is 3 residues too short to cover the CDR3 end, so that end is filled in from the germline J gene. The rearrangement joins TRBV6-4 to TRBJ2-1; no firm D call. The CDR3 sequence is 15 residues long. Germline lookup yields CDR1 MRHNA and CDR2 SNTAGT. With 0 bases removed from V and 7 bases from J, the gap between germline ends came to 13 bases. CDR3 DNA (partial): TGTGCCAGCAGTGACTCCTGGCTTGAGGTTAATGAG. Residues: CASSDSWLEVNE. The full CDR3 protein is CASSDSWLEVNEQFF.

This clone has at least ten counts. The CDR3 end falls 3 residues outside the read, so it is completed with the germline J gene. This chain links TRBV10-3 with TRBJ2-1, with D tentatively TRBD2 (5 bases). In germline, CDR1 is ENHRY, CDR2 SYGVKD. Trimming stripped 4 bases from V and 0 bases from J, with 16 bases between. CDR3 length equals 17 residues. This CDR3 reads CAISVGVAPGSYNEQFF. The sequenced CDR3 bases are TGTGCCATCAGTGTTGGGGTAGCGCCCGGCTCCTACAATGAG.

This clone has a count of ten or more. Coverage ceases 3 residues before the CDR3 finishes, and the germline J gene fills in the end. This rearrangement joins TRBV10-3 to TRBJ1-4; D unresolved. Per the germline V gene, CDR1 is ENHRY and CDR2 is SYGVKD. Trimming took 6 bases from V and 3 from J, leaving 11 bases between them. The CDR3 consists of 14 residues. The sequenced CDR3 bases are TGTGCCATCAGCGAGGAATCAGCTAATGAAAAA. Its protein product is CAISEESANEK. The CDR3 reads in full as CAISEESANEKLFF.

As for this clone: The CDR3 end lies 3 residues beyond the end of the read and is filled in from the germline J gene. This rearrangement joins TRBV5-3 to TRBJ2-7, with 8 positions matching TRBD2. TRBV5-3 is reported as an ORF; its role is uncertain. The CDR3 has 18 residues. The V and J ends lost 6 bases and 0 bases, in that order; junction bases with no gene match: 17. The sequenced CDR3 bases are TGTGCCAGAACCTTTTGGCCCCTTGGGACTAGGCTCTCCTACGAG. Translation gives CARTFWPLGTRLSYE. The entire CDR3 protein is CARTFWPLGTRLSYEQYF.

This clone was counted ten times or more. The read ends 3 residues shy of where the CDR3 ends; the end is completed using the germline J gene. The J gene is TRBJ1-4, the V gene TRBV2, with D maybe TRBD1 (5 bases). Germline CDR1 reads SNHLY; CDR2 reads FYNNEI. CDR3 length equals 16 residues. Trimming cost V 6 bases and J 3 bases, with 17 bases left between them. The CDR3 sequence: CASSPGQQGANEKLFF. The part of the CDR3 DNA that was read is TGTGCCAGCAGCCCGGGTCAGCAAGGGGCTAATGAAAAA. The variable domain in full, with the rest retrieved from reference TRBV2 and TRBJ1-4, is EPEVTQTPSHQVTQMGQEVILRCVPISNHLYFYWYRQILGQKVEFLVSFYNNEISEKSEIFDDQFSVERPDGSNFTLKIRSTKLEDSAMYFCASSPGQQGANEKLFFGSGTQLSVL.

This clone has a handful of counts. The DNA ends 3 residues before the CDR3 does, and the rest of the CDR3 is filled in from the germline J gene. V usage is TRBV2 and J usage is TRBJ2-2, with TRBD1 matching 12 bases. Looked up from germline, CDR1 is SNHLY and CDR2 is FYNNEI. This CDR3 has 19 amino acids. The sequenced CDR3 bases are TGTGCCAGCAGACCCGGGACAGGGGGCGCTTTCCCCTATAATTCACCG. It is translated as CASRPGTGGAFPYNSP. The whole CDR3 sequence reads CASRPGTGGAFPYNSPLFF.

A note on this clone: At one end the junction does not follow the germline gene, possibly because of a read error. The read ends 3 residues shy of where the CDR3 ends; the end is completed using the germline J gene. Other nucleotide sequences in the sample specify the same CDR3. The chain links TRBV7-8 to TRBJ1-3; 7 bases match TRBD1. The CDR3 is made up of 16 amino acids. From germline, CDR1 is SGHVS and CDR2 FQNEAQ. CDR3 bases read: TGTGCCAGCAGCCCCCGCCCGGGGACAGCGGGAAACACG. As protein: CASSPRPGTAGNT. The CDR3 reads in full as CASSPRPGTAGNTIYF.

Remarks on this clone: The read is 3 residues too short to cover the CDR3 end, so that end is filled in from the germline J gene. This sequence joins TRBV5-1 and TRBJ2-3, with 7 bases matching TRBD2. The CDR3 consists of 14 residues. The V gene end was trimmed by 5 bases and the J gene end by 4 bases; junction bases not matched to a gene: 7. Germline V CDR1 and CDR2: SGHRS, YFSETQ. The CDR3 protein is CASRFAGAADTQYF. The covered CDR3 bases are TGCGCCAGCAGGTTTGCGGGAGCCGCAGATACG.

This clone was observed many times. The read ends 3 residues before the CDR3 terminus; that terminus is restored from the germline J gene. V is TRBV20-1 and J is TRBJ2-1, with unresolved D. V was clipped by 5 bases and J by 8 bases, with 19 bases between them. This CDR3 is built from 14 residues. The germline CDR1 and CDR2 sequences are DFQATT and SNEGSKA (reference sequence). The CDR3 protein is CSAANLDPRHEQFF. CDR3 bases read: TGCAGTGCTGCCAACCTCGACCCGCGGCATGAG.

This clone was recorded many times. With the read ending 3 residues before the CDR3 end, the germline J gene is used to fill in that end. J is TRBJ2-3 and V is TRBV20-1; 7 bases fit TRBD2. Germline V gene lookup returns CDR1 DFQATT and CDR2 SNEGSKA (reference sequence). The CDR3 runs to 17 residues. J was trimmed by 0 bases and V by 7 bases; bases with no gene match: 16. The part of the CDR3 DNA that was read is TGCAGTGTCGTAATTCTAGCGGTTGGTTCTAGCACAGATACG. It specifies CSVVILAVGSSTDT. The entire CDR3 reads CSVVILAVGSSTDTQYF.